This T cell receptor (beta chain) was sequenced for a study of identical twins. This clonotype came up a few times. TCRdb ran MiXCR on the 5' RACE reads and lists one entry per CDR3 protein. The sample includes around 480,000 distinct CDR3 sequences, roughly an eighth of them seen just once. The sample also formed part of further work on yellow fever vaccine responses in identical twins.

Source material: CD4+ T cells sorted from blood. The sequence was obtained from a woman aged 18-29 years in good health.

For the CDR3, the DNA is TGTGCCAGCAGCTTAACATGGGGAGAGTACGAGCAGTACTTC. Residues: CASSLTWGEYEQYF. The chain uses TRBV7-2 and TRBJ2-7; D perhaps matches TRBD2 (5 bases). V dropped 2 bases and J dropped 4 bases, with 12 bases sitting between them. Per germline, CDR1 SGHTA and CDR2 FQGNSA. The CDR3 is 14 amino acids. Supplemented by reference TRBV7-2 and TRBJ2-7, the full variable domain reads GAGVSQSPSNKVTEKGKDVELRCDPISGHTALYWYRQSLGQGLEFLIYFQGNSAPDKSGLPSDRFSAERTGGSVSTLTIQRTQQEDSAVYLCASSLTWGEYEQYFGPGTRLTVT.